These T cell receptor beta chains were read from a single sample in a study of cytomegalovirus exposure and HLA in healthy donors. Assay used: immunoSEQ multiplex PCR; TCRdb lists only in-frame clones, some missing. The repertoire includes under 200,000 clones, over 60% of them detected once, and 5.7% sits in the top ten. The sequencing input was PBMCs. These receptors all stem from a man aged 35 to 55 in good health and CMV-seronegative. Both conserved end residues are part of each CDR3.

>TRBV9|TRBJ2-2
CASSVASPTGELFF
>TRBV6-5|TRBJ2-1
CASSYPGLAVNEQFF
>TRBV7-9|TRBJ2-1
CASSPAGNSYNEQFF
>TRBV7-2|TRBJ2-5
CASSLSHRETQYF
>TRBV4-1|TRBJ1-4
CASSQEFGGRDEKLFF
>TRBV19|TRBJ1-1
CASSVDRDTEAFF
>TRBV6-5|TRBJ1-2
CASTRIRTEFNGYTF
>TRBV6-1|TRBJ1-1
CASSQDRSNTEAFF
>TRBV5-6|TRBJ2-3
CASSLDGRSGPPDSF
>TRBV4-2|TRBJ1-5
CASSPAGDNQPQHF
>TRBV10-3|TRBJ2-3
CAIRVGATPKDTQYF
>TRBV7-6|TRBJ2-7
CASSLRTADSYEQYF
>TRBV9|TRBJ2-6
CASSRGRGSGANVLTF
>TRBV5-4|TRBJ2-5
CASSPGSQQETQYF
>TRBV5-1|-
CASSLVGGDEQYF
>TRBV18|TRBJ2-4
CASSPRMGPQPPEAKNIQYF
>TRBV27|TRBJ2-5
CASYSTRTSGGETQYF
>TRBV5-4|TRBJ1-2
CASSLYQGYYGYTF
>TRBV5-1|TRBJ1-1
CASSLGQTYTEAFF
>TRBV5-4|TRBJ2-2
CASSSPLEFTGELFF
>TRBV7-9|TRBJ1-2
CASSFGTGGVNYGYTF